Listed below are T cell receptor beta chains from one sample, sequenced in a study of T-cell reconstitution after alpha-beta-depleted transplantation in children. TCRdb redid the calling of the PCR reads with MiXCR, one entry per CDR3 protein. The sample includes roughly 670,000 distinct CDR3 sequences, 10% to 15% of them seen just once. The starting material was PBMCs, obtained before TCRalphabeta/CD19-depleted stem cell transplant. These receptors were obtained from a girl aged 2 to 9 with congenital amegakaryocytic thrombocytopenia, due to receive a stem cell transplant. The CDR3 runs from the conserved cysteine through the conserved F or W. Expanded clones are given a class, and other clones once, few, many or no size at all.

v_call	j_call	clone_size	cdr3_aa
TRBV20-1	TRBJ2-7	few	CSARVDRGYEQYF
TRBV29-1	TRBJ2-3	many	CSVPTTEDTQYF
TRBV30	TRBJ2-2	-	CAWRGTSGAANTGELFF
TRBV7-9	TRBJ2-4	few	CASSPGQGSIQYF
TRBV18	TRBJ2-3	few	CASSQIGTQDTQYF
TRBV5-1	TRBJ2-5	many	CASSLATGAETQYF
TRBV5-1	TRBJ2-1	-	CATSPDGYNEQFF
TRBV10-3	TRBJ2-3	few	CAISESPGSSTDTQYF
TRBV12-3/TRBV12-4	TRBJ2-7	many	CASSLGGWTSVGEQYF
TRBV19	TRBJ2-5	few	CASSRDRGRGTQYF